Following are 17 T cell receptor beta chains from one sample sequenced in a study of blood T cell repertoires in COVID-19. The assay was immunoSEQ multiplex PCR, and TCRdb's table has in-frame clones only and misses some. The profile shows 50,000 to 55,000 clones, 89% of them singletons. Specimen: peripheral blood. Receptor source: a man between 60 and 70 years old with active COVID-19.

This rearrangement joins TRBV3-1 (or the pseudogene TRBV3-2) to TRBJ2-6; D ambiguous. With 1 base removed from V and 0 bases from J, the gap between germline ends came to 10 bases. The germline CDR1 and CDR2 sequences are LGHDT and YNNKEL (reference sequence). CDR3 length equals 17 residues. The CDR3 loop reads CASSQVFRSSGANVLTF. For the CDR3, the DNA is TGTGCCAGCAGCCAAGTGTTTCGGAGCTCTGGGGCCAACGTCCTGACTTTC.

This rearrangement joins TRBV28 to TRBJ2-3; the match to TRBD2 covers 8 bases. This CDR3 has 17 residues. The trim removed 7 bases at V and 4 bases at J, leaving 16 bases unmatched. Germline CDR1 MDHEN, CDR2 SYDVKM. CDR3 sequence (DNA): TGTGCCAGCACCCTAAGCCCTGGAGCGGGAGACGCAGATACGCAGTATTTT. Amino acids: CASTLSPGAGDADTQYF.

The CDR3: CASSSGTGGKNEQFF. The CDR3, as DNA: TGTGCCAGTAGCTCCGGGACAGGGGGCAAGAATGAGCAGTTCTTC. The chain carries TRBV19 and TRBJ2-1, with 12 bases fitting TRBD1. Germline-derived CDR1 and CDR2 are LNHDA and SQIVND (reference sequence). V was clipped by 6 bases and J by 7 bases; unmatched bases: 7. CDR3 size: 15 residues.

V is TRBV28 and J is TRBJ2-7; 9 bases line up with TRBD1. Germline V lookup: CDR1 MDHEN, CDR2 SYDVKM. J gave up 1 base and V 5 bases, and 9 bases lay outside the gene matches. CDR3 length equals 16 residues. The CDR3 DNA reads TGTGCCAGCAGTGTTCCCCGGGACAGGGATTCCTACGAGCAGTACTTC. Its translation is CASSVPRDRDSYEQYF.

The gene calls are TRBV15 and TRBJ2-5; D call uncertain. The CDR3 loop spans 12 amino acids. Germline V gene sequence: CDR1 LNHNV, CDR2 YYDKDF (reference sequence). Trimming shortened V by 0 bases and J by 11 bases, and 10 bases separated the two germline ends. Here the CDR3 reads CATSRDFSSQYF. The CDR3 region has the DNA TGTGCCACCAGCAGAGATTTTAGCTCTCAGTACTTC.

The chain carries TRBV19 and TRBJ1-6; D gene uncertain. Germline lookup yields CDR1 LNHDA and CDR2 SQIVND (reference sequence). This CDR3 is 14 amino acids long. V dropped 5 bases and J dropped 7 bases, with 12 bases sitting between them. The DNA for the CDR3 is TGTGCCAGTAGTGCTCCACAGACCAATTCACCCCTCCACTTT. Translating gives CASSAPQTNSPLHF.

The chain joins TRBV6-6 to TRBJ1-6, with 9 bases aligning to TRBD1. The CDR3 runs 18 residues. CDR1 is MNHNY and CDR2 is SVGAGI in the germline V gene (reference sequence). Germline trimming cut 5 bases from V and 2 bases from J; bases unmatched to any gene: 10. The CDR3 DNA is TGTGCCAGCAGTCCTAATGGACAGGGGATAACCTATAATTCACCCCTCCACTTT. Amino acids: CASSPNGQGITYNSPLHF.

This clone was seen a handful of times. V gene TRBV5-5 combines with J gene TRBJ2-7; 7 nucleotides line up with TRBD1. The V gene's germline CDR1 is SGHKS and CDR2 YYEKEE (reference sequence). Losses at the gene ends were 5 bases for V and 2 bases for J; bases not matched to a gene: 7. The CDR3 is made up of 14 amino acids. For the CDR3, the DNA is TGTGCCAGCAGACTGACAGGGTGGACCTACGAGCAGTACTTC. This encodes CASRLTGWTYEQYF.

V is TRBV5-1 and J is TRBJ2-5, with TRBD2 matching 10 bases. The V and J ends lost 4 bases and 6 bases, in that order; junction bases with no gene match: 3. CDR3 size: 13 residues. Looked up from germline, CDR1 is SGHRS and CDR2 is YFSETQ. CDR3 DNA sequence: TGCGCCAGCAGCCTAGCGGGAGAACAGACCCAGTACTTC. The encoded protein is CASSLAGEQTQYF.

This chain connects TRBV27 to TRBJ2-7; TRBD1 agrees at 7 bases. Germline V lookup: CDR1 MNHEY, CDR2 SMNVEV (reference sequence). The V gene end was trimmed by 4 bases and the J gene end by 4 bases; junction bases not matched to a gene: 10. The CDR3 is 15 amino acids. CDR3 bases: TGTGCCAGCAGTTCCACGGGACAGCTCCTGTACGAGCAGTACTTC. Translation gives CASSSTGQLLYEQYF.

This rearrangement joins TRBV3-1 (or the pseudogene TRBV3-2) to TRBJ2-5, with D uncertain. The V end lost 2 bases, the J end lost 4 bases, and 14 bases lay between the germline ends. The CDR3 consists of 15 residues. Germline lookup yields CDR1 LGHDT and CDR2 YNNKEL (reference sequence). CDR3 sequence (DNA): TGTGCCAGCAGCCAATATGTTGGTCGCGCAGAGACCCAGTACTTC. This encodes CASSQYVGRAETQYF.

This clone was seen a few times. The junction does not match germline at one end; this may be a read error. The chain carries TRBV20-1 and TRBJ2-7; D gene unclear. This CDR3 has 10 residues. Germline V gene sequence: CDR1 DFQATT, CDR2 SNEGSKA (reference sequence). The CDR3 region has the DNA TGCAGTGCTAGAGATTTCACAGACAACTTC. Protein product: CSARDFTDNF.

The chain recombines TRBV19 with TRBJ1-5; D might be TRBD1 (5 bases). The CDR3 has 14 amino acids. Germline V gene sequence: CDR1 LNHDA, CDR2 SQIVND (reference sequence). Trimming removed 9 bases from V and 0 bases from J, with 12 bases in between. The CDR3 DNA is TGTGCCAGCGATAGACAGCGTAGCAATCAGCCCCAGCATTTT. Translation: CASDRQRSNQPQHF.

The chain carries TRBV9 and TRBJ2-7, with 7 bases identical to TRBD2. Germline trimming cut 5 bases from V and 4 bases from J; bases unmatched to any gene: 12. This CDR3 is built from 15 residues. Germline CDR1 and CDR2: SGDLS and YYNGEE. The CDR3 reads CASSLAEASGYEQYF. In DNA form, the CDR3 reads TGTGCCAGCAGTCTAGCGGAAGCGTCCGGTTACGAGCAGTACTTC.

V usage is TRBV19 and J usage is TRBJ2-1; 8 bases agree with TRBD2. Germline V gene lookup returns CDR1 LNHDA and CDR2 SQIVND (reference sequence). The CDR3 extends over 15 amino acids. After removal of 6 bases from V and 5 bases from J, the junction contained 9 bases not matched to a gene. CDR3 DNA sequence: TGTGCCAGTAGCCTCGGGACTAGTTGGCACAATGAGCAGTTCTTC. Residues: CASSLGTSWHNEQFF.

In this sample, this clone turned up once. The chain recombines TRBV19 with TRBJ2-2, with 9 bases lining up with TRBD1. The V and J ends lost 4 bases and 4 bases, in that order; junction bases with no gene match: 10. The CDR3 runs to 17 residues. The germline V gene encodes CDR1 LNHDA and CDR2 SQIVND (reference sequence). The CDR3 protein is CASSSPTGGAVTGELFF. The CDR3 region has the DNA TGTGCCAGTAGTAGCCCCACAGGGGGCGCGGTCACCGGGGAGCTGTTTTTT.

The chain is built from TRBV6-5 and TRBJ1-3, with D maybe TRBD1 (6 bases). Trimming took 6 bases from V and 4 from J, leaving 16 bases between them. Germline V gene data show CDR1 as MNHEY and CDR2 as SVGAGI. The CDR3 is 15 amino acids. The CDR3 sequence: CASRPTLDRGNTIYF. Written as DNA, the CDR3 is TGTGCCAGCAGACCCACCCTGGACAGAGGAAACACCATATATTTT.